This TCR beta chain was observed in a study of regulatory T cells in long-lasting Graves disease. Notes on the study in general: TRBV28, TRBJ1-2 and TRBJ2-5 emerged as the favored segments in persistent disease. Lower TCR diversity was seen in persistent Graves' patients than in newly diagnosed ones. Owing to a sample size that was small, accuracy may have been reduced.

CDR3-region Arm-PCR and iRepertoire HTBI primers produced the TCR beta libraries. TCRdb re-called the multiplex PCR reads through MiXCR, storing one row per CDR3 protein. The repertoire holds a few hundred thousand distinct CDR3 sequences, with 22% as singletons. The CDR3 runs to 13 residues. V was cut by 2 bases and J by 5 bases, with 10 bases left in between. Time point here: persistent/refractory GD, antithyroid drugs over 5 years with positive TRAb. From RNA extracted from PBMCs, the TCR library was made. This clonotype has ten or more counts. Its antigen is unknown. The receptor was derived from a female donor with Graves disease. J is TRBJ2-7 and V is TRBV12-3 or TRBV12-4; no definite D call. This specimen consisted of peripheral blood mononuclear cells (PBMCs), obtained when the disease was refractory, from a patient treated with antithyroid drugs. CDR3 nucleotide sequence: TGTGCCAGCAGTTTACCCGATCTGGACGAGCAGTACTTC. Translation: CASSLPDLDEQYF.